The 13 T cell receptor beta chains reported below all come from one sample, sequenced in a study of technical replicates of blood from several donors. Repertoires were generated with immunoSEQ multiplex PCR, while TCRdb's copy carries only in-frame clones and drops some. The sample lists 80,000 or so clones, roughly 98% occurring once. The specimen sequenced was T cells isolated from PBMCs. These TCRs come from a human donor in good health.

The chain joins TRBV5-4 to TRBJ2-2, with TRBD1 matching over 7 bases. The junction had 5 bases not matched to a gene; V was cut back by 4 bases and J by 2 bases. This CDR3 spans 15 amino acids. CDR1 is SGHNT and CDR2 is YYREEE in the germline V gene (reference sequence). As DNA, the CDR3 is TGTGCCAGCAGCCTCGGGACAGTAAACACCGGGGAGCTGTTTTTT. It yields the protein CASSLGTVNTGELFF.

The chain couples TRBV7-9 to TRBJ2-5, with TRBD1 as a possible D gene (6 bases). Looked up from germline, CDR1 is SEHNR and CDR2 is FQNEAQ (reference sequence). The CDR3 has 13 amino acids. Between the trimmed V and J ends, which lost 5 bases and 5 bases, there was a span of 12 bases. The CDR3 region is CASSPTGSETQYF. DNA for the CDR3: TGTGCCAGCAGCCCTACAGGGTCGGAGACCCAGTACTTC.

The gene calls are TRBV19 and TRBJ2-5; D perhaps matches TRBD1 (6 bases). Per the germline V gene, CDR1 is LNHDA and CDR2 is SQIVND (reference sequence). The CDR3 has 14 amino acids. Trimming pared 6 bases from V and 2 bases from J, leaving 13 bases between. CDR3 sequence: CASSPTGWQETQYF. CDR3 coding DNA: TGTGCCAGTAGCCCGACAGGTTGGCAAGAGACCCAGTACTTC. Complete variable domain (other parts from reference TRBV19 and TRBJ2-5): DGGITQSPKYLFRKEGQNVTLSCEQNLNHDAMYWYRQDPGQGLRLIYYSQIVNDFQKGDIAEGYSVSREKKESFPLTVTSAQKNPTAFYLCASSPTGWQETQYFGPGTRLLVL.

The chain has TRBV19 and TRBJ2-7, with D possibly matching TRBD1 (5 bases). Trimming removed 1 base from V and 3 bases from J, with 13 bases in between. The V gene's germline CDR1 is LNHDA and CDR2 SQIVND (reference sequence). The CDR3 has 15 amino acids. CDR3: CASSIGPGSFYEQYF. The CDR3 region has the DNA TGTGCCAGTAGTATAGGCCCAGGGTCCTTCTACGAGCAGTACTTC.

The chain couples TRBV7-3 to TRBJ2-7, with 8 bases identical to TRBD1. The CDR3 is 16 amino acids. V lost 2 bases, J lost 6 bases, and 12 bases stayed unmatched. The germline gives CDR1 SGHTA, CDR2 FQGTGA. CDR3 nucleotide sequence: TGTGCCAGCAGCTTATGGCCCGGACAGGGATTGGGCGAGCAGTACTTC. Amino acid sequence: CASSLWPGQGLGEQYF.

This chain joins TRBV7-3 and TRBJ1-2; weak D call: TRBD1 (5 bases). V shed 0 bases and J shed 5 bases, with 19 bases lying between them. Looked up from germline, CDR1 is SGHTA and CDR2 is FQGTGA. There are 17 residues in the CDR3. The CDR3 loop reads CASSLTGGDPNPYGYTF. CDR3 in DNA: TGTGCCAGCAGCTTAACGGGGGGGGACCCGAATCCTTATGGCTACACCTTC.

J is TRBJ1-3 and V is TRBV30; weak D call: TRBD1 (5 bases). Germline V gene data show CDR1 as GTSNPN and CDR2 as SVGIG (reference sequence). The CDR3 sequence is 13 residues long. V was cut by 5 bases and J by 4 bases, with 12 bases left in between. CDR3 in amino acids: CAWGKGLGNTIYF. Here the CDR3 DNA reads TGTGCCTGGGGCAAGGGACTCGGAAACACCATATATTTT.

This sequence joins TRBV6-1 and TRBJ2-7, with D perhaps matching TRBD1 (6 bases). This CDR3 has 14 amino acids. The ends were cut back, 10 bases at V and 2 bases at J, with 18 bases in the middle. Looked up from germline, CDR1 is MNHNS and CDR2 is SASEGT. This chain's CDR3 is CAIMAEDSTYEQYF. Here the CDR3 DNA reads TGTGCCATAATGGCCGAGGACAGCACCTACGAGCAGTACTTC.

Here the CDR3 reads CASSVHGGSYEQYF. The CDR3 DNA sequence: TGTGCCAGCAGCGTACACGGCGGTTCCTACGAGCAGTACTTC. The chain links TRBV9 to TRBJ2-7; D ambiguous. CDR3 length equals 14 residues. Germline-derived CDR1 and CDR2 are SGDLS and YYNGEE. Trimming shortened V by 1 base and J by 1 base, and 9 bases separated the two germline ends.

V gene TRBV6-5 combines with J gene TRBJ1-1; 8 bases match TRBD1. CDR3 length: 12 residues. With V trimmed by 6 bases and J by 11 bases, 8 bases remained unmatched. Germline V gene data show CDR1 as MNHEY and CDR2 as SVGAGI. CDR3: CASSNGQGGAFF. The CDR3 nucleotides are TGTGCCAGCAGCAACGGACAGGGTGGGGCTTTCTTT.

The V and J genes are TRBV14 and TRBJ1-1; D not resolved. CDR1 is SGHDN and CDR2 is FVKESK in the germline V gene. The CDR3 sequence is 14 residues long. The V and J ends lost 3 bases and 5 bases respectively, with 13 bases between them. For the CDR3, the DNA is TGTGCCAGCAGCCAGAAATTGGGAGGTACTGAAGCTTTCTTT. Residues: CASSQKLGGTEAFF.

The chain uses TRBV7-2 and TRBJ1-2; 9 bases match TRBD1. The CDR3 runs 16 residues. Germline V gene data show CDR1 as SGHTA and CDR2 as FQGNSA. V trimming: 5 bases; J trimming: 3 bases; junction bases outside the gene matches: 10. In DNA, the CDR3 is TGTGCCAGCAGCGCAAAAACAGGGGGCAGTGACTATGGCTACACCTTC. It is translated as CASSAKTGGSDYGYTF.

The chain is built from TRBV6-5 and TRBJ2-7; 7 nucleotides align to TRBD2. This CDR3 has 14 amino acids. J gave up 4 bases and V 4 bases, and 7 bases lay outside the gene matches. Germline CDR1 reads MNHEY; CDR2 reads SVGAGI. CDR3: CASSWGLLKYEQYF. CDR3 DNA sequence: TGTGCCAGCAGTTGGGGACTATTAAAATACGAGCAGTACTTC.